The clone carrying this T cell receptor (beta chain) was found a few times. The CDR3 contains 15 residues. With 6 bases clipped from V and 0 bases from J, the junction kept 3 bases outside the gene matches. Germline CDR1 is SQVTM and CDR2 is ANQGSEA. RNA was extracted and reverse transcribed into cDNA as the sequencing template. Some clones are missing from TCRdb's copy, which holds only in-frame ones; the method was immunoSEQ multiplex PCR. The sample lists some 200,000 clones; 50% to 60% were seen once. This specimen comes from a study of CD8+ T cells in alopecia areata. Treatment described: oral pan-JAK inhibitor, 5-10 mg twice daily.

The sequence derives from a human donor with alopecia areata. The rearrangement links TRBV29-1 to TRBJ1-6, with 9 bases matching TRBD1. The material sequenced was CD4+ T cells sorted from blood, taken at week 4, from a patient treated with tofacitinib. The CDR3 loop is CSVTGGSSYNSPLHF. The CDR3 DNA reads as TGCAGCGTGACAGGGGGGAGCTCCTATAATTCACCCCTCCACTTT.